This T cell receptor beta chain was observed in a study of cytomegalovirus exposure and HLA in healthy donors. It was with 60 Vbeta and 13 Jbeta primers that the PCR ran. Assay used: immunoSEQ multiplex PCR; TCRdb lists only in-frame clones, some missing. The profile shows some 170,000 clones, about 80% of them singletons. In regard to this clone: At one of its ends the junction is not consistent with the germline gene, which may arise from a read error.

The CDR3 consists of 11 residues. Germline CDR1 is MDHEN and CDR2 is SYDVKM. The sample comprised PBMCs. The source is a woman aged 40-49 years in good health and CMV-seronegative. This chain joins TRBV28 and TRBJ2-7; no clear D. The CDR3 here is CANSHKYEQYF. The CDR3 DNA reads TGTGCCAACAGTCACAAATACGAGCAGTACTTC.